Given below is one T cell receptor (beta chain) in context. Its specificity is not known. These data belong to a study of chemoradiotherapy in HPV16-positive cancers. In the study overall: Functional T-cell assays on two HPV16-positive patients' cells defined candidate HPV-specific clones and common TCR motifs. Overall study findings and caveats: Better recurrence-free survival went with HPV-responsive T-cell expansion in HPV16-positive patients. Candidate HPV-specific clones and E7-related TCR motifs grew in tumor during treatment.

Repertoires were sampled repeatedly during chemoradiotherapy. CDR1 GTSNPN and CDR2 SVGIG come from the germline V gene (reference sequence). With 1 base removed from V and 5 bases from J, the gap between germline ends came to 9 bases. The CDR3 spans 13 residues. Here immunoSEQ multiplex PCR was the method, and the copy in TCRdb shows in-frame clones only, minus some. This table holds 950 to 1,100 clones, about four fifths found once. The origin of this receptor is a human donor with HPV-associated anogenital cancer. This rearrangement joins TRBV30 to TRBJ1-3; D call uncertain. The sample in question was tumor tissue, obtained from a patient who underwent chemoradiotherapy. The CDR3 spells CAWSGGVRNTIYF. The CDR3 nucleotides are TGTGCCTGGAGTGGTGGGGTCCGAAACACCATATATTTT.